The entry that follows covers one T cell receptor beta chain sequence. This clone was found once. Its antigen is currently not known. Because the CDR3's place on the DNA is in doubt, the DNA is left out and the CDR3 is given as listed by TCRdb. The sample comes from a study of cytomegalovirus exposure and HLA in healthy donors (TCRdb year 2017). The study in broad terms: In an earlier analysis of some 550 of the donors, under 300 Gb of sequence data and 120 million or so unique TCR beta sequences from 150 million to 200 million T cells were reported. Using immunosequencing, the study profiled T cell repertoires from 500 to 800 subjects and related those repertoires to cytomegalovirus serostatus. Donor age, sex, ethnicity and CMV serostatus were collected together with the repertoire data. The number of typed donors differed by locus: about 620-630 for A, B, C, DRB1 and DQB1; approximately 540 for DQA1; approximately 600 for DPA1; and 450 to 480 for DPB1. HLA typing included class I and class II loci at four-digit resolution. To decide whether each TCR beta V gene segment behaved as functional or pseudogenic, an earlier analysis of some 580 of the donors relied on high-throughput TCR beta sequencing. An early release that covered approximately 600 HLA-typed donors contained approximately 300 gigabases of sequencing data and about 84 million unique TCR sequences. Five DR-DQ haplotypes were treated as single units for association and clustering because of strong linkage in the cohort. The aim of the study was to test whether cataloging public T cell receptors could identify signatures of past pathogen exposure. Among the roughly 400 genotyped donors, under 90% belonged to the genetic ancestry cluster associated with self-reported Caucasian donors. Genome-wide SNP genotypes for about 55% of the roughly 670 donors were used in a later genetic analysis, which treated that subset as a discovery cohort. Every discovery cohort repertoire had been produced on one sequencing platform. In the later analysis, no new phenotypic data were used to find candidate immune exposures; instead, reliance was placed on TCR beta sequences and their occurrence across donors. To predict cytomegalovirus infection status, the study brought together high-throughput TCR immunosequencing, statistical association of individual TCRs with disease status, and machine learning. Along with the approximately 600-subject first cohort, a separate validation cohort of around 110 different subjects was used. Among about 400 genotyped donors of the cohort, an average of around 250,000 unique TCR beta nucleotide sequences was sequenced per donor, of which 15% to 20% were non-productive. To study patterns of TCR occurrence, a later analysis re-analyzed previously published TCR beta repertoires from 500 to 850 donors and added high-resolution HLA genotyping. Study-wide findings and limitations: The classifier was reported to diagnose cytomegalovirus status with high specificity and sensitivity in both the original and validation cohorts. A group of highly shared sequence variants was considered likely to be a technical artifact of the sequencing pipeline. Most CMV-associated TCR beta chains appeared to be HLA-restricted in a later analysis, and the HLA associations seemed to be driven largely by CMV exposure. In a later analysis, TCR association rates were found to vary across HLA loci, with the most associated TCRs seen for DRB1 alleles and the fewest for HLA-C alleles. In an earlier analysis of approximately 600 of the donors, most TCR beta V segments were observed in productive rearrangements about 90% or about 30% of the time, broadly matching IMGT annotations. Strong co-occurrence of HLA alleles, especially DR and DQ, made assigning TCR associations to individual alleles difficult. The study listed 170 or so TCR beta chains as associated with cytomegalovirus. Compared with the roughly 670-donor mean, donors in an Asian-associated ancestry cluster had fewer N-insertions in productive TCRs, according to a later genetic analysis. In a later analysis, several top co-occurrence clusters were reported to appear linked to parvovirus B19, influenza, CMV and Epstein-Barr virus. Because counts were too low, roughly 17 rarely observed V segments, including chromosome 9 orphons, were left out of the earlier analysis of 500 to 650 of the donors. Linkage disequilibrium might explain the correlated functional status among segregating V segments, but an unknown experimental factor could not be excluded. In a later analysis, 16,951 TCR beta sequences were associated with specific HLA alleles at a false discovery rate of 0.05. In this cohort, only TCR beta chains were sequenced, and detectable features were limited by the absence of alpha or paired-chain data. The 87-base-pair reads could not distinguish some IMGT-functional V segments, including TRBV6-2 and TRBV6-3, so those segments were excluded. An association between a missense DCLRE1C variant and V-gene and J-gene trimming of TCR beta chains was found in a later genetic analysis and replicated in an independent cohort. Across donors, most TCR sequences were observed very rarely, whereas some public TCRs were present in many individuals. Because HLA typing was missing for some donors at each locus, association tests included only the typed subset. A further reported finding was that TCR beta sequences accurately predicted the HLA-A and HLA-B alleles for most subjects in the first cohort. According to the authors, the approach could potentially be generalized to other disease states and immunological phenotypes. The only immune exposure information available for the cohort was CMV serostatus. A few of the identified cytomegalovirus-associated TCR beta chains were confirmed in vitro to be specific for cytomegalovirus antigens. Sequencing depth was assumed to be roughly uniform across donors in the presence/absence analyses, though that assumption may not hold. In a later analysis, HLA-associated TCR beta chains were found to be more clonally expanded and to have lower generation probabilities than equally common non-associated chains.

The cohort comprised 666 healthy bone marrow donors. All cohort members were sampled while nominally healthy, although unrecorded immune exposures were likely present. The donor tested CMV seronegative and was one of the 352 seronegative cohort members. Every donor gave a peripheral blood sample, and the peripheral blood mononuclear cells from that sample were used for TCR beta sequencing. Genomic DNA extraction from the blood cell samples was performed with the Qiagen DNeasy Blood Extraction Kit. Library preparation employed the immunoSEQ multiplex PCR assay. The multiplex PCR relied on a mix of 60 forward primers for TCR Vbeta segments and 13 reverse primers for TCR Jbeta segments. A multiplex PCR assay on genomic DNA amplified the CDR3 region of rearranged TCR beta genes. The amplified TCR beta libraries were sequenced on the Illumina HiSeq System as 87-base-pair reads. Per the original workflow: A later analysis counted approximately 84 million unique TCR beta chains across the 600 to 850 repertoires, and approximately 11 million of these chains were shared by at least two donors. Raw reads were error-corrected and collapsed into unique sequences with a nearest-neighbor algorithm that merged closely related sequences to remove PCR and sequencing errors. Alignment of CDR3 sequences to IMGT reference sequences was used to assign V, D and J gene segments. Each retained sequence needed at least a six-nucleotide match to both a V gene segment and a J gene segment. A rearrangement was called productive if the CDR3 had no stop codons and remained in frame with V and J, and every other rearrangement was called non-productive. Following IMGT convention, CDR3 was defined as the stretch from the second conserved V-encoded cysteine up to the conserved J-encoded phenylalanine. The earlier analysis of 500 to 600 of the donors excluded sequences that lacked an unambiguous match to a single V gene segment. In an earlier analysis of several hundred of the donors, V segments were called functional above 56.7% productive rearrangements and were called segregating when the between-donor standard deviation exceeded 5%. To diagnose cytomegalovirus status from the catalog of TCR beta chain sequences, a statistical classification framework was built. In a later analysis, TCR nucleotide sequences were compared against IMGT/GENE-DB human TR gene sequences so that V and J genes could be assigned. The TCRdist pipeline was used in a later analysis to assign CDR3 sequences and most-parsimonious VDJ recombination scenarios. In a later analysis, every TCR beta chain was defined by the combination of its CDR3 amino acid sequence and its V-gene family, and reads without a unique V-gene family were dropped. A later analysis removed 592 highly shared, low-generation-probability nucleotide sequences to deal with suspected cross-contamination and a sequencing artifact. A later analysis calculated a clonal expansion index for each public chain from normalized within-repertoire ranks of inferred template counts. A later analysis computed generation probabilities with a VDJ recombination model fitted to out-of-frame rearrangements, and checked the results against IGoR. A later analysis scored TCR-TCR, TCR-HLA and TCR-CMV co-occurrence with hypergeometric tests, applying a repertoire-size bias correction to TCR pairs. A later analysis estimated false discovery rates by permuting HLA or CMV assignments 20 times. A later analysis grouped co-occurring TCRs with DBSCAN, adding TCRdist sequence similarity when clustering within HLA-allele-positive subsets. For co-occurrence clustering, repertoires with fewer than 30,000 or more than 120,000 public chains were excluded, along with 5 or 6 repertoires with anomalous nucleotide sharing. Here the immuneACCESS table is served through TCRdb, limited to in-frame sequences with V and J called. Missing clones are a known gap in these copies; in checked studies unresolved V genes cover under half, and the rest lacks a known reason. From that table come the V and J calls and clone size; the DNA was used to work out D and trimming. The sample records about 150,000 clones, approximately 80% of which are singletons. 1.5% to 2% of the sample is held by the ten biggest clonotypes.

CDR1 and CDR2, looked up from the germline V gene, are MNHEY and SVGAGI. Measured from the cysteine to the phenylalanine, the CDR3 is 16 residues long. The sample taken for sequencing was PBMCs. Rearrangement joined TRBV6-5 to TRBJ2-5; the table's D call of TRBD2 was not tested on the DNA. This TCR was recovered from a man aged 18-30 years in good health and CMV-seronegative. The CDR3 reads as follows: CASSSSIGGPGETQYF.